The 10 T cell receptor beta chains reported below all come from one sample, sequenced in a study of shared clonotypes between healthy human individuals. Naive CD8 cells lacked CD45RO, underwent positive selection for CCR7 and left out terminally differentiated effector memory CD45RA+ cells. Only in-frame clones appear in the TCRdb table, and some are missing; sequencing was by immunoSEQ multiplex PCR. The data contain around 1,900,000 clones, 85% to 95% of them singletons. The sample comprised naive CD8+ T cells from PBMCs. The receptors here all came from a man younger than 35 in good health. Some clones in this sample may be carry-over from other donors' samples.

The J gene is TRBJ2-5, the V gene TRBV7-8, with a tentative D call TRBD2 (5 bases). Germline CDR1 and CDR2: SGHVS and FQNEAQ. With 4 bases removed from V and 5 bases from J, the gap between germline ends came to 26 bases. The CDR3 length is 18 residues. CDR3 protein: CASSSTGDRRNRGETQYF. CDR3 coding DNA: TGTGCCAGCAGCTCCACCGGGGATCGACGGAACCGAGGGGAGACCCAGTACTTC.

The J gene is TRBJ1-2, the V gene TRBV28; D gene uncertain. This CDR3 comprises 12 residues. The germline V gene has CDR1 MDHEN and CDR2 SYDVKM. V was shortened by 3 bases and J by 8 bases, with 10 bases between the two germline ends. The CDR3: CASSLPLGGYTF. Written as DNA, the CDR3 is TGTGCCAGCAGTTTGCCGTTGGGGGGCTACACCTTC.

The V and J genes are TRBV7-9 and TRBJ2-7; D is perhaps TRBD2 (6 bases). Germline V CDR1 and CDR2: SEHNR, FQNEAQ (reference sequence). V was trimmed by 2 bases and J by 3 bases, leaving 14 bases between them. The CDR3 extends over 15 amino acids. The CDR3 DNA reads TGTGCCAGCAGCTTAAGCGGCAGCGGGCGCTACGAGCAGTACTTC. Protein product: CASSLSGSGRYEQYF. The variable domain in full, with the rest retrieved from reference TRBV7-9 and TRBJ2-7, is DTGVSQNPRHKITKRGQNVTFRCDPISEHNRLYWYRQTLGQGPEFLTYFQNEAQLEKSRLLSDRFSAERPKGSFSTLEIQRTEQGDSAMYLCASSLSGSGRYEQYFGPGTRLTVT.

This clone was seen a single time. CDR3 bases: TGTGCCAGCAGTGAAGTTGGAGGCATCGGGGAGCTGTTTTTT. This translates into CASSEVGGIGELFF. The V call is TRBV6-1, the J call TRBJ2-2; the D gene is possibly TRBD2 (5 bases). Trimming took off 1 base at V and 7 bases at J, with 10 bases between the two ends. There are 14 residues in the CDR3. Germline loops: CDR1 MNHNS, CDR2 SASEGT.

This chain joins TRBV28 and TRBJ2-1; TRBD2 matches 9 bases. Germline V gives CDR1 MDHEN, CDR2 SYDVKM. The J segment lost 7 bases and the V segment lost 3 bases, leaving 4 bases of the junction unmatched. The CDR3 contains 14 residues. DNA for the CDR3: TGTGCCAGCAGTTTCCTAGCGGGACTAAATGAGCAGTTCTTC. Its protein is CASSFLAGLNEQFF.

V is TRBV30 and J is TRBJ1-2; 8 nucleotides line up with TRBD1. V lost 3 bases to trimming and J lost 4 bases; unmatched junction nucleotides: 19. The CDR3 is 18 residues long. Germline CDR1 and CDR2: GTSNPN and SVGIG (reference sequence). Here the CDR3 DNA reads TGTGCCTGGAGGAGTAGGACAGGGACAGTCCTTCTGGGCTATGGCTACACCTTC. It specifies CAWRSRTGTVLLGYGYTF.

The chain carries TRBV5-6 and TRBJ2-5; TRBD1 aligns across 7 bases. There are 18 residues in the CDR3. Trimming at V came to 4 bases and at J to 5 bases, leaving 20 bases not matched to a gene. Looked up from germline, CDR1 is SGHDT and CDR2 is YYEEEE. CDR3 loop: CASSGPPGTEIALETQYF. The CDR3 region has the DNA TGTGCCAGCAGCGGACCTCCAGGGACAGAGATAGCTCTGGAGACCCAGTACTTC.

The chain recombines TRBV5-1 with TRBJ2-7; TRBD2 might be the D (5 bases). Germline V CDR1 and CDR2: SGHRS, YFSETQ. The length of the CDR3 is 15 residues. V was cut by 7 bases and J by 2 bases, with 19 bases left in between. This CDR3 is CASSPAGPGTYEQYF. CDR3 DNA sequence: TGCGCCAGCTCGCCTGCCGGGCCGGGAACCTACGAGCAGTACTTC.

The chain has TRBV27 and TRBJ2-3, with D possibly matching TRBD1 (6 bases). V was clipped by 10 bases and J by 6 bases, with 20 bases between them. The germline V gene encodes CDR1 MNHEY and CDR2 SMNVEV (reference sequence). The CDR3 has 14 amino acids. This CDR3 reads CATNPLTGSDTQYF. The CDR3 region has the DNA TGTGCCACCAACCCTCTTACAGGGTCCGATACGCAGTATTTT.

The chain employs TRBV2 and TRBJ2-2; TRBD2 aligns across 11 bases. This CDR3 is 16 amino acids long. After removal of 4 bases from V and 2 bases from J, the junction contained 3 bases not matched to a gene. Looked up from germline, CDR1 is SNHLY and CDR2 is FYNNEI. CDR3 sequence: CASSATSGANTGELFF. As DNA, the CDR3 is TGTGCCAGCAGTGCGACTAGCGGGGCTAACACCGGGGAGCTGTTTTTT.